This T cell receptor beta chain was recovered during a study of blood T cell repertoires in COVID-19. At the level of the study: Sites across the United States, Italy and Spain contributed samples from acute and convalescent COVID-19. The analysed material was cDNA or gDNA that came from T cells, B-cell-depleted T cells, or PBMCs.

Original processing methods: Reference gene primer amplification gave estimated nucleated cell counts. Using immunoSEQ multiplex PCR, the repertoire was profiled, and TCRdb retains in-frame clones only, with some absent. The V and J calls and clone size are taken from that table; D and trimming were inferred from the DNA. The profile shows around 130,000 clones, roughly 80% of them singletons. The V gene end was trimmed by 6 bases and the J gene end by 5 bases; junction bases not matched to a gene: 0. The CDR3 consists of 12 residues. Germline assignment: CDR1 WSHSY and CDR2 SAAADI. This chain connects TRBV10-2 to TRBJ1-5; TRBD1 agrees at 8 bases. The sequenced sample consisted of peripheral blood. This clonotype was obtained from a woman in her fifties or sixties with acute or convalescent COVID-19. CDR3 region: CASRQGDQPQHF. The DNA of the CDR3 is TGCGCCAGCAGACAGGGGGATCAGCCCCAGCATTTT.